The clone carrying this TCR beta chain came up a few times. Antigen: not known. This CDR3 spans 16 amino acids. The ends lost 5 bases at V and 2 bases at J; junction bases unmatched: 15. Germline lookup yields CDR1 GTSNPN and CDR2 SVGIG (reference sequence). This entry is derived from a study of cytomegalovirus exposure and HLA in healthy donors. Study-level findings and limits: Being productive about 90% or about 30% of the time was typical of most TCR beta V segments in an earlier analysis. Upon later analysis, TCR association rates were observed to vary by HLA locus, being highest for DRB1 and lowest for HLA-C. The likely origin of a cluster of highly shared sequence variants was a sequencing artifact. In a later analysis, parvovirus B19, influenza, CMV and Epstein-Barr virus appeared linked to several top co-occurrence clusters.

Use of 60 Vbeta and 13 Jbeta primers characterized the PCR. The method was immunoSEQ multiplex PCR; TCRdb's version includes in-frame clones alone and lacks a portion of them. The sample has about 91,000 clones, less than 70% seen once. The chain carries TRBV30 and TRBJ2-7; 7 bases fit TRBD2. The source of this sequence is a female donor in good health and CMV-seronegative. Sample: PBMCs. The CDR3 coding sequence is TGTGCCTGGGTGCGGTGGGAGGGCTTGAGCACCTACGAGCAGTACTTC. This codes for CAWVRWEGLSTYEQYF.